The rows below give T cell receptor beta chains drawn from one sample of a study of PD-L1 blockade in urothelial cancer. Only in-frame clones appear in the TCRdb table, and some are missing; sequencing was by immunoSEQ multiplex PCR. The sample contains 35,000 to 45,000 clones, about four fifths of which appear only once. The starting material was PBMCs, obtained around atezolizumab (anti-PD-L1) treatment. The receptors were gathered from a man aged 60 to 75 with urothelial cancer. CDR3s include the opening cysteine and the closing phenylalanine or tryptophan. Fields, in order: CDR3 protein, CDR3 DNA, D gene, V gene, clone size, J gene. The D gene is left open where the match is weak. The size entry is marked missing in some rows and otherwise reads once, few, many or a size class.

CDR3: CASGGWSSGNTIYF
DNA: TGTGCCAGCGGAGGATGGAGCTCTGGAAACACCATATATTTT
D: -
V: TRBV6-4
size: -
J: TRBJ1-3

CDR3: CASSLEVFRGEQYF
DNA: TGTGCCAGCAGCTTGGAGGTTTTCAGGGGCGAGCAGTACTTC
D: -
V: TRBV5-6
size: once
J: TRBJ2-7

CDR3: CASSDIAGGTQETQYF
DNA: TGTGCCAGCAGTGACATCGCGGGGGGAACCCAAGAGACCCAGTACTTC
D: TRBD2
V: TRBV2
size: -
J: TRBJ2-5

CDR3: CASSPAGSVSYEQYF
DNA: TGTGCCAGTAGTCCCGCGGGGTCCGTCTCCTACGAGCAGTACTTC
D: -
V: TRBV19
size: -
J: TRBJ2-7

CDR3: CASSIGQGRTEAFF
DNA: TGCGCCAGCAGCATAGGACAGGGTCGCACTGAAGCTTTCTTT
D: TRBD1
V: TRBV5-1
size: -
J: TRBJ1-1

CDR3: CASSLVGTGQETQYF
DNA: TGTGCCAGCAGCTTGGTCGGGACAGGGCAAGAGACCCAGTACTTC
D: TRBD1
V: TRBV5-6
size: -
J: TRBJ2-5

CDR3: CASSSSGGSGELFF
DNA: TGTGCCAGCAGTTCTAGCGGGGGAAGCGGGGAGCTGTTTTTT
D: TRBD2
V: TRBV6-1
size: -
J: TRBJ2-2

CDR3: CASSPQNERGYTF
DNA: TGTGCCAGCTCACCACAGAACGAACGGGGCTACACCTTC
D: -
V: TRBV18
size: -
J: TRBJ1-2

CDR3: CASRLKVRQGQKASYEQYF
DNA: TGTGCCAGCAGGTTAAAGGTTAGGCAGGGCCAAAAAGCTTCCTACGAGCAGTACTTC
D: -
V: TRBV5-5
size: -
J: TRBJ2-7

CDR3: CASSATEGSRLFF
DNA: TGTGCCAGCAGCGCCACGGAGGGATCAAGGCTGTTTTTT
D: -
V: TRBV9
size: -
J: TRBJ1-4

CDR3: CASSESTRRGHYGYTF
DNA: TGCGCCAGCAGTGAGTCGACCCGTAGGGGCCACTATGGCTACACCTTC
D: -
V: TRBV10-2
size: -
J: TRBJ1-2

CDR3: CASSVGGNTEAFF
DNA: TGTGCCAGCAGTGTGGGGGGTAACACTGAAGCTTTCTTT
D: -
V: TRBV2
size: -
J: TRBJ1-1

CDR3: CASSPGQGAGGYTF
DNA: TGTGCCAGCAGCCCGGGACAGGGGGCGGGTGGCTACACCTTC
D: TRBD1
V: TRBV7-3
size: -
J: TRBJ1-2

CDR3: CASSYGGGVVPSEAFF
DNA: TGTGCCAGCAGTTACGGAGGGGGCGTAGTCCCCTCTGAAGCTTTCTTT
D: TRBD1
V: TRBV6-5
size: -
J: TRBJ1-1

CDR3: CASSYYSSTGETQYF
DNA: TGTGCCAGCAGTTACTATAGCTCAACCGGGGAGACCCAGTACTTC
D: -
V: TRBV6-5
size: -
J: TRBJ2-5

CDR3: CASSLGPGNSYEQYF
DNA: TGTGCCAGCAGTCTGGGCCCGGGGAACTCCTACGAGCAGTACTTC
D: -
V: TRBV5-4
size: -
J: TRBJ2-7

CDR3: CASSLRAPQGARTSPLHF
DNA: TGTGCCAGCAGCTTACGGGCGCCACAGGGGGCTAGGACGTCACCCCTCCACTTT
D: TRBD1
V: TRBV13
size: -
J: TRBJ1-6

CDR3: CASQGGTQPQHF
DNA: TGTGCCAGCCAGGGGGGAACTCAGCCCCAGCATTTT
D: TRBD1
V: TRBV28
size: -
J: TRBJ1-5

CDR3: CASSLTGADTEAFF
DNA: TGTGCCAGCAGCCTGACAGGGGCTGACACTGAAGCTTTCTTT
D: TRBD1
V: TRBV16
size: -
J: TRBJ1-1

CDR3: CASSQFDREGNTIYF
DNA: TGCGCCAGCAGCCAATTTGACAGGGAAGGAAACACCATATATTTT
D: TRBD1
V: TRBV4-1
size: few
J: TRBJ1-3

CDR3: CASTKQGARSPLHF
DNA: TGTGCCAGCACTAAACAGGGGGCGAGGTCACCCCTCCACTTT
D: TRBD1
V: TRBV6-5
size: -
J: TRBJ1-6

CDR3: CASRVLAGAYNEQFF
DNA: TGTGCCAGCAGGGTGCTAGCGGGGGCCTACAATGAGCAGTTCTTC
D: TRBD2
V: TRBV7-8
size: -
J: TRBJ2-1

CDR3: CASSLTGEEEKLFF
DNA: TGTGCCAGCAGTCTGACAGGGGAGGAGGAAAAACTGTTTTTT
D: TRBD1
V: TRBV2
size: -
J: TRBJ1-4

CDR3: CASSIDGQNTQYF
DNA: TGTGCCAGTAGTATAGATGGACAAAATACGCAGTATTTT
D: -
V: TRBV19
size: -
J: TRBJ2-3

CDR3: CASRAGVPSRTQYF
DNA: TGTGCCAGCAGAGCGGGGGTACCATCCAGGACCCAGTACTTC
D: TRBD2
V: TRBV6-1
size: -
J: TRBJ2-5

CDR3: CASSPGSSAEAFF
DNA: TGTGCCAGCAGTCCAGGGTCTTCCGCTGAAGCTTTCTTT
D: -
V: TRBV2
size: -
J: TRBJ1-1

CDR3: CASSPHRGGDTQYF
DNA: TGTGCCAGCAGCCCCCACAGGGGTGGAGATACGCAGTATTTT
D: TRBD1
V: TRBV28
size: once
J: TRBJ2-3

CDR3: CSVGQGNEQYF
DNA: TGCAGCGTCGGACAGGGGAACGAGCAGTACTTC
D: TRBD1
V: TRBV29-1
size: -
J: TRBJ2-7

CDR3: CASSIGDRVQPQHF
DNA: TGTGCCAGTAGTATAGGGGACAGGGTTCAGCCCCAGCATTTT
D: TRBD1
V: TRBV19
size: -
J: TRBJ1-5

CDR3: CASSSQGALPYEQYF
DNA: TGTGCCAGCTCTTCCCAGGGGGCTTTGCCCTACGAGCAGTACTTC
D: TRBD1
V: TRBV9
size: -
J: TRBJ2-7

CDR3: CASSLDGLIYNEQFF
DNA: TGTGCCAGCAGCTTAGATGGACTCATCTACAATGAGCAGTTCTTC
D: -
V: TRBV7-2
size: -
J: TRBJ2-1

CDR3: CATSRSSYNSPLHF
DNA: TGTGCCACTTCTCGGAGCTCCTATAATTCACCCCTCCACTTT
D: -
V: TRBV27
size: medium-sized
J: TRBJ1-6

CDR3: CASRQTGSGNTIYF
DNA: TGTGCCAGCAGACAGACAGGCTCTGGAAACACCATATATTTT
D: -
V: TRBV14
size: few
J: TRBJ1-3

CDR3: CASRGQGRNTGELFF
DNA: TGTGCCAGCAGGGGACAGGGCCGGAACACCGGGGAGCTGTTTTTT
D: TRBD1
V: TRBV2
size: few
J: TRBJ2-2

CDR3: CASRGTGGEQYF
DNA: TGTGCCAGCAGGGGGACAGGCGGCGAGCAGTACTTC
D: TRBD1
V: TRBV28
size: -
J: TRBJ2-7

CDR3: CASSISGQNSYNEQFF
DNA: TGTGCCAGTAGTATTAGTGGACAGAACTCCTACAATGAGCAGTTCTTC
D: -
V: TRBV19
size: -
J: TRBJ2-1

CDR3: CASRKRGGATGELFF
DNA: TGTGCCAGCAGAAAGCGGGGGGGCGCCACCGGGGAGCTGTTTTTT
D: TRBD2
V: TRBV28
size: -
J: TRBJ2-2

CDR3: CASSLGQGASTGELFF
DNA: TGTGCCAGCAGTTTAGGACAGGGGGCGAGCACCGGGGAGCTGTTTTTT
D: TRBD1
V: TRBV28
size: -
J: TRBJ2-2

CDR3: CASSIGTEDNEQFF
DNA: TGTGCCAGCAGTATAGGGACAGAAGACAATGAGCAGTTCTTC
D: TRBD1
V: TRBV6-4
size: -
J: TRBJ2-1

CDR3: CASSSDRNTEAFF
DNA: TGTGCCAGCAGCTCAGACAGGAACACTGAAGCTTTCTTT
D: -
V: TRBV11-1
size: -
J: TRBJ1-1

CDR3: CASTAGGYNEQFF
DNA: TGTGCCAGCACGGCAGGGGGTTACAATGAGCAGTTCTTC
D: TRBD1
V: TRBV7-6
size: -
J: TRBJ2-1

CDR3: CASSINAGTPGVETQYF
DNA: TGTGCCAGCAGCATAAACGCCGGGACACCGGGTGTGGAGACCCAGTACTTC
D: -
V: TRBV7-8
size: -
J: TRBJ2-5

CDR3: CASSGRAALNEKLFF
DNA: TGTGCCAGCAGTGGGAGGGCGGCCCTTAATGAAAAACTGTTTTTT
D: -
V: TRBV2
size: -
J: TRBJ1-4

CDR3: CASSARGSGGHTHEQFF
DNA: TGTGCCAGCAGTGCCCGGGGTAGCGGGGGTCATACGCATGAGCAGTTCTTC
D: TRBD2
V: TRBV6-1
size: -
J: TRBJ2-1

CDR3: CASSLLATAGEQFF
DNA: TGCGCCAGCAGCTTGCTCGCGACAGCTGGTGAGCAGTTCTTC
D: -
V: TRBV5-1
size: -
J: TRBJ2-1

CDR3: CASSQETGRNSPLHF
DNA: TGTGCCAGCAGCCAAGAGACAGGGAGGAATTCACCCCTCCACTTT
D: TRBD1
V: TRBV7-6
size: -
J: TRBJ1-6

CDR3: CASSEPGTFTPINTGELFF
DNA: TGCGCCAGCAGTGAGCCCGGGACATTCACGCCCATCAACACCGGGGAGCTGTTTTTT
D: -
V: TRBV10-2
size: -
J: TRBJ2-2

CDR3: CASHRGVNTEAFF
DNA: TGTGCCAGCCACCGCGGGGTGAACACTGAAGCTTTCTTT
D: -
V: TRBV6-1
size: -
J: TRBJ1-1

CDR3: CASSQSGNTEAFF
DNA: TGTGCCAGTAGTCAATCAGGTAACACTGAAGCTTTCTTT
D: -
V: TRBV19
size: -
J: TRBJ1-1

CDR3: CAISLTPGQGTSTDTQYF
DNA: TGTGCCATCAGTCTAACTCCGGGACAGGGCACTAGCACAGATACGCAGTATTTT
D: TRBD1
V: TRBV10-3
size: -
J: TRBJ2-3

CDR3: CASSTITGSPEAFF
DNA: TGTGCCAGCAGCACAATAACAGGTTCCCCTGAAGCTTTCTTT
D: -
V: TRBV14
size: -
J: TRBJ1-1

CDR3: CASNRLSSYEQYF
DNA: TGTGCCAGCAACCGTCTTAGCTCCTACGAGCAGTACTTC
D: -
V: TRBV11-2
size: -
J: TRBJ2-7

CDR3: CASTRWGGGSYNEQFF
DNA: TGTGCCAGCACCAGGTGGGGCGGGGGCTCCTACAATGAGCAGTTCTTC
D: TRBD2
V: TRBV7-2
size: -
J: TRBJ2-1